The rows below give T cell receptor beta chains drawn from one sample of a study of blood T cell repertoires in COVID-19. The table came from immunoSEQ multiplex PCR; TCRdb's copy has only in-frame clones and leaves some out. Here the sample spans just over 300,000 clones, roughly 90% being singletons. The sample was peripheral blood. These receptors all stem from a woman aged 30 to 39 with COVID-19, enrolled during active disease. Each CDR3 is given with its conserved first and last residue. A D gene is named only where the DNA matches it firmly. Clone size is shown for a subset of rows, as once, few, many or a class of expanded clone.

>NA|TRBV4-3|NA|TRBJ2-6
TGCGCCAGCAGCCACCTAACAGGGTCCGGGGCCAACGTCCTGACTTTC
CASSHLTGSGANVLTF
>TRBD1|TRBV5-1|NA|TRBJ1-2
TGCGCCAGCAGCTGGGACTGGACAGGGTTGGGTGGCTACACCTTC
CASSWDWTGLGGYTF
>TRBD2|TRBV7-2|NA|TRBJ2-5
TGTGCCAGCAGCTTAGCGGGGAGGGGAGAGACCCAGTACTTC
CASSLAGRGETQYF
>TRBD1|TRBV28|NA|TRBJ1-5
TGTGCCAGCAGCCTGACAGGGGGGAGCAATCAGCCCCAGCATTTT
CASSLTGGSNQPQHF
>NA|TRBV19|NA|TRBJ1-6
TGTGCCAGTAGACACCGGGACTATAATTCACCCCTCCACTTT
CASRHRDYNSPLHF
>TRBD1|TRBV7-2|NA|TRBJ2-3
TGTGCCAGCAGCTCTCAGGGGGCGTACGTAAGCACAGATACGCAGTATTTT
CASSSQGAYVSTDTQYF
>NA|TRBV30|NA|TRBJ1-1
TGTGCCTGGAGTGTCCAGGGAAACACTGAAGCTTTCTTT
CAWSVQGNTEAFF
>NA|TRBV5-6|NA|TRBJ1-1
TGTGCCAGCAGCCTGAGGGCCACTGAAGCTTTCTTT
CASSLRATEAFF
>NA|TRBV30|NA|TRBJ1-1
TGTGCCTGGAGGCGACAGGTTGACACTGAAGCTTTCTTT
CAWRRQVDTEAFF
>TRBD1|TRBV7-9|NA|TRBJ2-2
TGTGCCAGCAGCTTAGTCAGGGGGCGATTCGGGGAGCTGTTTTTT
CASSLVRGRFGELFF
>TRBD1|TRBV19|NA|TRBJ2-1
TGTGCCAGTAAGGAGACAGGGGTCAATGAGCAGTTCTTC
CASKETGVNEQFF
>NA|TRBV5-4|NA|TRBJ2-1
TGTGCCAGCACCTTCGTCTCCGGGATGTTGGGCTCCTACAATGAGCAGTTCTTC
CASTFVSGMLGSYNEQFF
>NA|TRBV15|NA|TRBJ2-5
TGTGCCACCAGCGGGGGGGCGCGGCAAGAGACCCAGTACTTC
CATSGGARQETQYF
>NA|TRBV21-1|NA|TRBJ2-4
TGTGCCAGCAGCAAAAAACGAAGGGGCAAAACCAAAAACATTCAGTACTTC
CASSKKRRGKTKNIQYF
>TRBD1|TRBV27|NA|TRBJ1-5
TGTGCCAGCAGTTCGGCGGGACAGGCCCAGCCCCAGCATTTT
CASSSAGQAQPQHF
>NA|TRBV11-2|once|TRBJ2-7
TGTGCCAGCAGCTTAGATCCGGGATACTACGAGCAGTACTTC
CASSLDPGYYEQYF
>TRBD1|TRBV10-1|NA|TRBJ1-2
TGCGCCAGCAGTGCCTACAGGGGGCACTATGGCTACACCTTC
CASSAYRGHYGYTF
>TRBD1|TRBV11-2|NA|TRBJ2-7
TGTGCCAGCAGCTTAGGGAGAGGGACAGGGAAAGCCTACGAGCAGTACTTC
CASSLGRGTGKAYEQYF
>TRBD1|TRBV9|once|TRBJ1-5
TGTGCCAGCAGCGCCGGGACAGGGAATCAGCCCCAGCATTTT
CASSAGTGNQPQHF
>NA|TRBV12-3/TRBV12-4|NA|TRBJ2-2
TGTGCCAACCGATCCCCGGGCACCGGGGAGCTGTTTTTT
CANRSPGTGELFF
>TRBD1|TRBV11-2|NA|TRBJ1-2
TGTGCCAGCAGCTACCGTGGGACAGGGATATACTATGGCTACACCTTC
CASSYRGTGIYYGYTF
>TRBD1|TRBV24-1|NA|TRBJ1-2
TGTGCCACCAGTGCCGGGACAGGACTCTATGGCTACACCTTC
CATSAGTGLYGYTF
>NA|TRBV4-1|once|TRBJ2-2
TGCGCCAGCAGCCCCCTTTTGAGGTCCGGGGAGCTGTTTTTT
CASSPLLRSGELFF
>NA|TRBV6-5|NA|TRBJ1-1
TGTGCCAGCAGTTACTCTCGTGGGCAGGGGAACACTGAAGCTTTCTTT
CASSYSRGQGNTEAFF
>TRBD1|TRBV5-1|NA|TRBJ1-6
TGCGCCAGCAGCTTGTGGACCGGGACAGGGTTACGCTCACCCCTCCACTTT
CASSLWTGTGLRSPLHF
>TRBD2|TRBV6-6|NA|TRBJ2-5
TGTGCCAGCAGTCACCTAGGACTAGCGGGGACCCAAGAGACCCAGTACTTC
CASSHLGLAGTQETQYF
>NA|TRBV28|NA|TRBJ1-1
TGTGCCAGCAGAATGGGGGGATTATTCATGAACACTGAAGCTTTCTTT
CASRMGGLFMNTEAFF
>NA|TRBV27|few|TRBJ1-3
TGTGCCAGCAGTCCGATTAGGGGATTTGGAAACACCATATATTTT
CASSPIRGFGNTIYF
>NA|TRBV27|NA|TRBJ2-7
TGTGCCAGCCAGGGTTATAGCTCCTACGAGCAGTACTTC
CASQGYSSYEQYF
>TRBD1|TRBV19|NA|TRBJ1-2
TGTGCCAGCACGGACAGGGACTATGGCTACACCTTC
CASTDRDYGYTF
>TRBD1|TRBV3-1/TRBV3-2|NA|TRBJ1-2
TGTGCCAGCAGTGGGGACAGGGATATGCGGGGCTACACCTTC
CASSGDRDMRGYTF
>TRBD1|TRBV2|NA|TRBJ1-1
TGTGCCAGCGGACAGGGTTACACTGAAGCTTTCTTT
CASGQGYTEAFF
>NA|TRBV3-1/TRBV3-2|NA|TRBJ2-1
TGTGCCAGCAGCCGAAGCCAATACAATGAGCAGTTCTTC
CASSRSQYNEQFF
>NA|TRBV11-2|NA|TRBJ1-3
TGTGCCAGCAGCTTGAGTATCTCTGGAAACACCATATATTTT
CASSLSISGNTIYF
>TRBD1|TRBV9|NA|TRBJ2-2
TGTGCCAGCAGCGTAGGTGGCAGGGGGACGAACACCGGGGAGCTGTTTTTT
CASSVGGRGTNTGELFF
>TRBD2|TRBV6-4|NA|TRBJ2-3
TGTGCCAGCAGCGTAGAAGCGGGGGGGCAAGATACGCAGTATTTT
CASSVEAGGQDTQYF
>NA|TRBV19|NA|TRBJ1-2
TGTGCCAGTAGTATATCCGTCTTCTATGGCTACACCTTC
CASSISVFYGYTF
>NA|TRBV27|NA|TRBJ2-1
TGTGCCAGCGCCGGTACTGAGCAGTTCTTC
CASAGTEQFF
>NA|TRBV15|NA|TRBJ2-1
TGTGCCACCAGCAGAGGAATCTCAGCGGCGGACCACAATGAGCAGTTCTTC
CATSRGISAADHNEQFF
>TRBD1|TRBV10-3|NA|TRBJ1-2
TGTGCCATCAGTGAGGGACAGGGGTATGGCTACACCTTC
CAISEGQGYGYTF
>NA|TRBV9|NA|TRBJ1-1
TGTGCCAGCAGCGTAGAGGGGGATCTGAACACTGAAGCTTTCTTT
CASSVEGDLNTEAFF
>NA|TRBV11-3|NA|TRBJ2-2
TGTGCCAGCAGCTCTAGAACCGGGGAGCTGTTTTTT
CASSSRTGELFF
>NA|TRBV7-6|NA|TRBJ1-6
TGTGCCAGCAGCTTAGGGCAGGCTGGTAATTCACCCCTCCACTTT
CASSLGQAGNSPLHF
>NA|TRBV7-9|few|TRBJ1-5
TGTGCCAGCAGTTCGACAGACGAACTGAGAAAGCCCCAGCATTTT
CASSSTDELRKPQHF
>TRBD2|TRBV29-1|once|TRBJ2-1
TGCAGCGTTGAAGGTGGTCTAGCGGGGGGGACCTACAATGAGCAGTTCTTC
CSVEGGLAGGTYNEQFF
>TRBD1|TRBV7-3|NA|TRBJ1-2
TGTGCCAGCAGCCCGGGACAGGGTGGCTATGGCTACACCTTC
CASSPGQGGYGYTF
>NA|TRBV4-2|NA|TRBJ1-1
TGTGCCAGCTGCTTTAGCGTGAACACTGAAGCTTTCTTT
CASCFSVNTEAFF
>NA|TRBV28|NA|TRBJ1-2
TGTGCCAGCAGTTCGGTGGGGGGTGGCTACACCTTC
CASSSVGGGYTF
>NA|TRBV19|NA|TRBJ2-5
TGTGCCAGTAGTACAAACAGGGATTGGGAGACCCAGTACTTC
CASSTNRDWETQYF
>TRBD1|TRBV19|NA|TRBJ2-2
TGTGCCAGTAGTTGGACAGGAGCATCGAACACCGGGGAGCTGTTTTTT
CASSWTGASNTGELFF
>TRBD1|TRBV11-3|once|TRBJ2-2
TGTGCCAGCAGCTTAGATCTTTGGGGACAGGCGAACACCGGGGAGCTGTTTTTT
CASSLDLWGQANTGELFF
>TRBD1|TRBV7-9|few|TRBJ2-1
TGTGCCAGCAGCTTAGACATCGGGACAGGGGTTGAGCAGTTCTTC
CASSLDIGTGVEQFF
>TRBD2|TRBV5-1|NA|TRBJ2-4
TGCGCCAGCAGCTGGGAGGGAGGGTCCAAAAACATTCAGTACTTC
CASSWEGGSKNIQYF
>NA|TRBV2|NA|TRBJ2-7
TGTGCCAGCAGTGTTGACCGGGGCTCCTACGAGCAGTACTTC
CASSVDRGSYEQYF
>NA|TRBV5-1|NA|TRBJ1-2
TGCGCCAGCAGCACCGGGGAACACCTAGGCTACACCTTC
CASSTGEHLGYTF